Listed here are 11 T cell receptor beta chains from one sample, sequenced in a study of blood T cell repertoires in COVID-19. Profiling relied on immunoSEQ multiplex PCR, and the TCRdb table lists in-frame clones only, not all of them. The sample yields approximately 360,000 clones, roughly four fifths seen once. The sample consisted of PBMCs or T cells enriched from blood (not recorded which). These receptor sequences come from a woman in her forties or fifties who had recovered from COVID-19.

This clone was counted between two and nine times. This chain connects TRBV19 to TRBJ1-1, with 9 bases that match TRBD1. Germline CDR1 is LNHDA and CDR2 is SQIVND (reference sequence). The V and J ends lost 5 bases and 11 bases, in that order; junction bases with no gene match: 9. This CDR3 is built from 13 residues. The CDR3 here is CASSPTGGIGAFF. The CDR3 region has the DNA TGTGCCAGTAGTCCGACAGGGGGTATTGGGGCTTTCTTT.

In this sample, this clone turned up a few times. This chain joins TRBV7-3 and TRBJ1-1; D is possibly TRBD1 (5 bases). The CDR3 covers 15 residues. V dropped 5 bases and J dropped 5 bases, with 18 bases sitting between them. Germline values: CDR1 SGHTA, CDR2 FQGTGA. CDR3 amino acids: CASSQRAGGMTEAFF. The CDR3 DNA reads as TGTGCCAGCAGCCAGCGGGCCGGGGGTATGACTGAAGCTTTCTTT.

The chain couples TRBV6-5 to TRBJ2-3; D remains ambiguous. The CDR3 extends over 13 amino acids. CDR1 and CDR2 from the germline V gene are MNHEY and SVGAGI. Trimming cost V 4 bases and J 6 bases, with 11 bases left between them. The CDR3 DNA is TGTGCCAGCAGTTCCCTCCCAGGTGATACGCAGTATTTT. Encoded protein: CASSSLPGDTQYF.

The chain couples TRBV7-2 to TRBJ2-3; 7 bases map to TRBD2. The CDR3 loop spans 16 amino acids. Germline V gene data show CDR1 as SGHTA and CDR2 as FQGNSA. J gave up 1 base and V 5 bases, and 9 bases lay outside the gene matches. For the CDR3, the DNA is TGTGCCAGCAGCACCAACCTGGCGGGGGGCACAGATACGCAGTATTTT. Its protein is CASSTNLAGGTDTQYF.

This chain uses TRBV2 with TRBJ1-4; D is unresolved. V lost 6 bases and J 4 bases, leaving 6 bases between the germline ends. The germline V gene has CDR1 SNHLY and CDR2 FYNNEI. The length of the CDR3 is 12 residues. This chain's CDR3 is CASRQINEKLFF. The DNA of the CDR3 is TGTGCCAGCAGACAGATTAATGAAAAACTGTTTTTT.

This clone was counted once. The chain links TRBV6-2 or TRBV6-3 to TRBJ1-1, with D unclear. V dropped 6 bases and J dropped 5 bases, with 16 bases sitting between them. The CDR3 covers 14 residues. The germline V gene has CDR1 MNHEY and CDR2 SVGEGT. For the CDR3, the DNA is TGTGCCAGCAGCCAGACCTCAGGAAGAACTGAAGCTTTCTTT. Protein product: CASSQTSGRTEAFF.

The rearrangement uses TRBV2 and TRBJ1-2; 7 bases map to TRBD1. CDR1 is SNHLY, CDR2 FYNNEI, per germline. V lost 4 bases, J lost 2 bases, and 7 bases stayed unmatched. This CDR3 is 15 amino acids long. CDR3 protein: CASSATGLGNYGYTF. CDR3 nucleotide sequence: TGTGCCAGCAGTGCGACAGGGCTTGGGAACTATGGCTACACCTTC.

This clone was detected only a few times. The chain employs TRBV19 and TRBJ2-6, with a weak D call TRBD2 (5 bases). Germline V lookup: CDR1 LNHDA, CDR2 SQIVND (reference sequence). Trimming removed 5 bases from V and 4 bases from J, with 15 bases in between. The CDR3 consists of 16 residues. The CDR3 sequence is CASSPRRPGGANVLTF. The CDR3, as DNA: TGTGCCAGTAGTCCCCGGCGTCCGGGAGGGGCCAACGTCCTGACTTTC.

This chain's CDR3 is CASSKGANTEAFF. CDR3 bases: TGTGCCAGCAGCAAAGGGGCGAACACTGAAGCTTTCTTT. This rearrangement joins TRBV14 to TRBJ1-1, with D maybe TRBD1 (5 bases). V was trimmed by 5 bases and J by 1 base, leaving 8 bases between them. CDR1 is SGHDN and CDR2 is FVKESK in the germline V gene. CDR3 length: 13 amino acids.

The CDR3 sequence is CASRPGTSLYGYTF. CDR3 nucleotide sequence: TGTGCCAGCAGACCGGGGACATCCCTCTATGGCTACACCTTC. The chain joins TRBV6-5 to TRBJ1-2, with D tentatively TRBD1 (6 bases). Germline lookup yields CDR1 MNHEY and CDR2 SVGAGI. The CDR3 runs to 14 residues. Trimming took 6 bases from V and 4 from J, leaving 15 bases between them.

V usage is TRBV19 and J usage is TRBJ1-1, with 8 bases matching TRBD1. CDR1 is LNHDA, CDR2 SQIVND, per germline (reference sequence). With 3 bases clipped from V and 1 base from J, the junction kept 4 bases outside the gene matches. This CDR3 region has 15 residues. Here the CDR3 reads CASSMRTGTNTEAFF. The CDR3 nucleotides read TGTGCCAGTAGTATGAGGACAGGGACGAACACTGAAGCTTTCTTT.